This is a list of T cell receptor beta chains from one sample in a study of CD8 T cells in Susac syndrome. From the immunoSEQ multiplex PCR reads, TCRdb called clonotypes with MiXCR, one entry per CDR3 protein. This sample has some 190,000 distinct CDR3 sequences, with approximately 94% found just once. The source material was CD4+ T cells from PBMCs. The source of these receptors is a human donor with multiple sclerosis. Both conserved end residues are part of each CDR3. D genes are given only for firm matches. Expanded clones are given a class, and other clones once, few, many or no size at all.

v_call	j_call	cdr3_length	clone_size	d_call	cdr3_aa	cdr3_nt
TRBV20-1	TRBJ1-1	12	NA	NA	CSAGSANTEAFF	TGCAGTGCTGGCAGTGCGAACACTGAAGCTTTCTTT
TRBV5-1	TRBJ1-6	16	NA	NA	CASSMRPQGWDSPLHF	TGCGCCAGCAGCATGCGCCCCCAGGGATGGGATTCACCCCTCCACTTT
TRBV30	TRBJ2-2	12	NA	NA	CAWRGPTGELFF	TGTGCCTGGAGGGGCCCTACCGGGGAGCTGTTTTTT
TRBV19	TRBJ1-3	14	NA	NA	CASSTLEPGNTIYF	TGTGCCAGTAGTACTCTAGAACCTGGAAACACCATATATTTT
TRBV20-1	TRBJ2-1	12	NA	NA	CSAREGGREQFF	TGCAGTGCTAGAGAGGGAGGTAGGGAGCAGTTCTTC
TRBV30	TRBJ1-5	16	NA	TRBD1	CAWSNPRQGRAQPQHF	TGTGCCTGGAGTAACCCCAGACAGGGAAGGGCTCAGCCCCAGCATTTT
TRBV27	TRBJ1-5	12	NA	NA	CASSLIGQPQHF	TGTGCCAGCAGTTTAATTGGGCAGCCCCAGCATTTT
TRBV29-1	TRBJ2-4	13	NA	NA	CSVGILAKNIQYF	TGCAGCGTCGGGATTCTAGCCAAAAACATTCAGTACTTC
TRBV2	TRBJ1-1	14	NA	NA	CASTSETKNTEAFF	TGTGCCAGCACCTCAGAAACTAAGAACACTGAAGCTTTCTTT
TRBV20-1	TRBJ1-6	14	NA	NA	CSARDLGGNSPLHF	TGCAGTGCTAGGGACCTCGGGGGTAATTCACCCCTCCACTTT
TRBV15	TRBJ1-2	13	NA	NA	CATSPRGAYGYTF	TGTGCCACCAGCCCACGAGGTGCCTATGGCTACACCTTC
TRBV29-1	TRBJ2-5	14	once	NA	CSVGQGTSQETQYF	TGCAGCGTCGGTCAGGGGACCTCCCAAGAGACCCAGTACTTC
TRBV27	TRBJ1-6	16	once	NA	CASSRGGGFSDSPLHF	TGTGCCAGCAGTCGCGGGGGGGGGTTTAGCGATTCACCCCTCCACTTT
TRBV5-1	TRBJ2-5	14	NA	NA	CASSPGAGQETQYF	TGCGCCAGCAGCCCTGGGGCTGGCCAAGAGACCCAGTACTTC
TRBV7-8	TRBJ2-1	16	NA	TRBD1	CASSPRTGGRYNEQFF	TGTGCCAGCAGTCCTAGGACAGGGGGCAGGTACAATGAGCAGTTCTTC
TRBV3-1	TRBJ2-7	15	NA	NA	CASSQLGGRPSEQYF	TGTGCCAGCAGCCAACTTGGAGGGCGCCCCTCCGAGCAGTACTTC
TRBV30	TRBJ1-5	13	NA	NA	CAWGLTGYQPQHF	TGTGCCTGGGGGTTAACAGGCTATCAGCCCCAGCATTTT
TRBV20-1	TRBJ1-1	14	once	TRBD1	CSAPDRVRNTEAFF	TGCAGTGCTCCGGACAGGGTTCGGAACACTGAAGCTTTCTTT
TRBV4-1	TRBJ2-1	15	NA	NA	CASSQFGGDYNEQFF	TGCGCCAGCAGCCAATTCGGCGGGGACTACAATGAGCAGTTCTTC
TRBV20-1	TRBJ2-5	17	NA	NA	CSARDPSGQKLQETQYF	TGCAGTGCTAGAGACCCCTCCGGACAGAAGCTCCAAGAGACCCAGTACTTC
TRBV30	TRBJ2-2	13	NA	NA	CACPPRYTGELFF	TGTGCCTGCCCCCCGCGCTACACCGGGGAGCTGTTTTTT
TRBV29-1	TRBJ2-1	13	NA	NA	CSVVSYLDNEQFF	TGCAGCGTTGTCTCTTACCTTGACAATGAGCAGTTCTTC
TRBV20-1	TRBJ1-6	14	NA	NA	CSASGRWGDSPLHF	TGCAGTGCTAGCGGTCGGTGGGGGGATTCACCCCTCCACTTT
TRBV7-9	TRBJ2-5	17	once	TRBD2	CASSSDKRERGAETQYF	TGTGCCAGCAGCTCCGATAAAAGAGAGCGGGGAGCTGAGACCCAGTACTTC
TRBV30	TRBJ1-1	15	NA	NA	CAWSVPRGMNTEAFF	TGTGCCTGGAGTGTACCGCGTGGGATGAACACTGAAGCTTTCTTT
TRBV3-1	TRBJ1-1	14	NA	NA	CASSQVRGLTEAFF	TGTGCCAGCAGCCAAGTTAGGGGTTTGACTGAAGCTTTCTTT
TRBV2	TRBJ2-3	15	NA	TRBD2	CASIRLAGVADTQYF	TGTGCCAGCATCCGGCTAGCGGGGGTTGCAGATACGCAGTATTTT
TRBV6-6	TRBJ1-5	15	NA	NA	CASSYGGRGNQPQHF	TGTGCCAGCAGTTACGGTGGACGGGGCAATCAGCCCCAGCATTTT
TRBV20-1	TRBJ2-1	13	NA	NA	CSAPGRILTGLFF	TGCAGTGCTCCGGGAAGAATATTGACAGGACTGTTCTTC
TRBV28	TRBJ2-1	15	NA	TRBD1	CASSLLGQGRDEQFF	TGTGCCAGCAGTTTATTGGGACAGGGGCGGGATGAGCAGTTCTTC
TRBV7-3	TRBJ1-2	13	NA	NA	CASSPSPGYGYTF	TGTGCCAGCAGCCCCTCCCCGGGCTATGGCTACACCTTC
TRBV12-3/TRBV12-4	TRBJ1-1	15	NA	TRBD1	CASSLTGQGNTEAFF	TGTGCCAGCAGTCTGACGGGACAGGGGAACACTGAAGCTTTCTTT
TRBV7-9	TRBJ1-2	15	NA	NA	CASSLDLATAYGYTF	TGTGCCAGCAGCTTAGATCTTGCGACAGCTTATGGCTACACCTTC
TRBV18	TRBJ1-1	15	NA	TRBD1	CASSPKGQRNTEAFF	TGTGCCAGCTCACCAAAGGGACAGCGAAACACTGAAGCTTTCTTT
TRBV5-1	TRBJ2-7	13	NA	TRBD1	CASSVTGGYEQYF	TGCGCCAGCAGCGTGACAGGGGGCTACGAGCAGTACTTC
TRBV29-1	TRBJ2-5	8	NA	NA	CSVETQYF	TGCAGCGTGGAGACCCAGTACTTC
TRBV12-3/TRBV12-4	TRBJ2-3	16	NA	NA	CASSLALPGSADTQYF	TGTGCCAGCAGTTTAGCGCTACCGGGCAGCGCAGATACGCAGTATTTT
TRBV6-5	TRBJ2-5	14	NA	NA	CASRPQSGQETQYF	TGTGCCAGCAGGCCGCAAAGCGGTCAAGAGACCCAGTACTTC
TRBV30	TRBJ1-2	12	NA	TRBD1	CAWTPSGGGYTF	TGTGCCTGGACCCCCTCAGGGGGTGGCTACACCTTC
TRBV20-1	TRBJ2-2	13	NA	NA	CSARARGSGELFF	TGCAGTGCTAGAGCCCGGGGCTCCGGGGAGCTGTTTTTT
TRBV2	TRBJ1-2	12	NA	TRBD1	CASRETGVGYTF	TGTGCCAGCAGAGAGACAGGGGTCGGCTACACCTTC
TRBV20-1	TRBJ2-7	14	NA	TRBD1	CSAVTGTGSYEQYF	TGCAGTGCTGTAACCGGGACAGGCTCCTACGAGCAGTACTTC
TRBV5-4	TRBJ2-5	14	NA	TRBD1	CASSLEQGWETQYF	TGTGCCAGCAGCTTGGAACAGGGGTGGGAGACCCAGTACTTC